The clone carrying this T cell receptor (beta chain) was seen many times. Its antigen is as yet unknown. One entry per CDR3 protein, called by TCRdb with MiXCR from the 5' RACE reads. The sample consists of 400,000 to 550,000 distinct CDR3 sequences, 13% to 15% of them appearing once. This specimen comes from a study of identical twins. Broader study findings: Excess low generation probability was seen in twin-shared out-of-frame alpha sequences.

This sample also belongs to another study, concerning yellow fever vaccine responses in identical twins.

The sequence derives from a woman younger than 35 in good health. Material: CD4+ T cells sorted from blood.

CDR3 protein: CSARETGYDETQYF. For the CDR3, the DNA is TGCAGTGCTAGAGAGACAGGGTATGATGAGACCCAGTACTTC. The chain carries TRBV20-1 and TRBJ2-5, with 7 bases lining up with TRBD1. In germline, CDR1 is DFQATT, CDR2 SNEGSKA (reference sequence). The CDR3 has 14 amino acids. The J segment lost 5 bases and the V segment lost 0 bases, leaving 6 bases of the junction unmatched.